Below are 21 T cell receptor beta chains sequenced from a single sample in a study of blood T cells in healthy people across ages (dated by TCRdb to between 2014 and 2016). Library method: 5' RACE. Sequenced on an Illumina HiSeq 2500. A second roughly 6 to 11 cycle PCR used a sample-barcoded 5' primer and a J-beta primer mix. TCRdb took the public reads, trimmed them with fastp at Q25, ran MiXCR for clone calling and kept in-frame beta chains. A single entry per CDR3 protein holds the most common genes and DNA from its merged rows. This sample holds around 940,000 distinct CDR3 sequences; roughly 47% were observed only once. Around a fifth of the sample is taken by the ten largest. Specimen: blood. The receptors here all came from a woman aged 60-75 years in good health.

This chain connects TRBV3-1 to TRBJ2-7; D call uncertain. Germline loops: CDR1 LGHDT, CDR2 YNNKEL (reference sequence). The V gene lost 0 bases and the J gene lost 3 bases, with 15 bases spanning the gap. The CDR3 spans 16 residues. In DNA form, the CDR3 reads TGTGCCAGCAGCCAAGACCGCGATTTAATATTCTACGAGCAGTACTTC. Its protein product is CASSQDRDLIFYEQYF.

The CDR3 region is CASSPRAGDYKYEQYF. The CDR3 DNA reads as TGTGCCAGCAGCCCTAGGGCCGGCGACTACAAGTACGAGCAGTACTTC. This sequence joins TRBV7-2 and TRBJ2-7; TRBD2 might be the D (5 bases). The CDR3 runs to 16 residues. The V end was cut by 5 bases, the J end by 4 bases, with 21 bases between. Germline assignment: CDR1 SGHTA and CDR2 FQGNSA.

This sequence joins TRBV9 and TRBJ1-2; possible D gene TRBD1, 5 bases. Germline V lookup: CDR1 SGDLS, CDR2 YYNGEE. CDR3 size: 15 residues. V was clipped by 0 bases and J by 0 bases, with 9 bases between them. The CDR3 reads CASSVVGDSNYGYTF. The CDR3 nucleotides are TGTGCCAGCAGCGTAGTGGGGGACTCTAACTATGGCTACACCTTC.

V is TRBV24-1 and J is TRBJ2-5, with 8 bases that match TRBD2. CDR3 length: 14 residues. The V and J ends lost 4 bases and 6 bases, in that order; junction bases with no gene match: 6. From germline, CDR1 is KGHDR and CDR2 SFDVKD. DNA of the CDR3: TGTGCCACCAGTGACCGGACTAGCACGAAGACCCAGTACTTC. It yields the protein CATSDRTSTKTQYF.

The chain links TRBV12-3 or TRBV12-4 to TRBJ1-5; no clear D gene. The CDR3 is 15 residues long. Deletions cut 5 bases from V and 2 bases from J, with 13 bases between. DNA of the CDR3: TGTGCCAGCAGTCCGACTTCAGTGGGCAATCAGCCCCAGCATTTT. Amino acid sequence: CASSPTSVGNQPQHF.

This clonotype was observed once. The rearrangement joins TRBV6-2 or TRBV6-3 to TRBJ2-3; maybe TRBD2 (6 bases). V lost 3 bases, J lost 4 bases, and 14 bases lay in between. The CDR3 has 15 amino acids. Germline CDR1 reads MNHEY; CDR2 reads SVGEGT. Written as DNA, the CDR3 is TGTGCCAGCAGTTATGGGCGGGACTCCTCAGATACGCAGTATTTT. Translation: CASSYGRDSSDTQYF.

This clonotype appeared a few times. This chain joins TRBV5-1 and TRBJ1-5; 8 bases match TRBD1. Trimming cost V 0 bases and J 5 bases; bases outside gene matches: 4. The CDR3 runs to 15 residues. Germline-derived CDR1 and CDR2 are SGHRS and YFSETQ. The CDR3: CASSLGQGTHQPQHF. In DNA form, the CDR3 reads TGCGCCAGCAGCTTGGGACAGGGGACCCATCAGCCCCAGCATTTT.

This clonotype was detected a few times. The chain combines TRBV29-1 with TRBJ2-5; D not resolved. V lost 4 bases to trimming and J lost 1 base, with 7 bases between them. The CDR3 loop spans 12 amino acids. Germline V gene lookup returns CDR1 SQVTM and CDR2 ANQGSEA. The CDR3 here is CSVVKGQETQYF. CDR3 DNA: TGCAGCGTTGTAAAAGGCCAAGAGACCCAGTACTTC.

CDR3: CASRGLAEWKTQYF. DNA of the CDR3: TGTGCCAGCAGGGGACTAGCGGAATGGAAGACCCAGTACTTC. The rearrangement joins TRBV27 to TRBJ2-7; 11 nucleotides line up with TRBD2. The last part of the DNA fits TRBJ2-5 better; the J call may be wrong. Germline V gene sequence: CDR1 MNHEY, CDR2 SMNVEV (reference sequence). This CDR3 has 14 amino acids.

CDR3: CASSLRGGAGQETQYF. The CDR3 region has the DNA TGTGCCAGCAGCCTACGGGGGGGCGCCGGCCAAGAGACCCAGTACTTC. The J gene is TRBJ2-5, the V gene TRBV7-9, with 8 bases aligning to TRBD2. CDR1 is SEHNR, CDR2 FQNEAQ, per germline (reference sequence). This CDR3 is built from 16 residues. V gave up 5 bases and J gave up 1 base; unmatched junction bases: 9.

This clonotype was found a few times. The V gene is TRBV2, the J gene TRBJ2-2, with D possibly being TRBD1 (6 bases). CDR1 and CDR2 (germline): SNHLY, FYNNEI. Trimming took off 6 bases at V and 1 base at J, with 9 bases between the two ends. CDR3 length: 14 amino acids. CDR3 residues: CASRDSENTGELFF. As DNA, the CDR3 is TGTGCCAGCAGGGACAGTGAGAACACCGGGGAGCTGTTTTTT.

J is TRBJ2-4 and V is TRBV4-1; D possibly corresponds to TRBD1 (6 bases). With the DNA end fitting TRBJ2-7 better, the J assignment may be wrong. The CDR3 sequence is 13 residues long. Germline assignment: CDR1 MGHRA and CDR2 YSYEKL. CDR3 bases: TGCGCCAGCAGCAACCAGGGGTTCGACGAGCAGTACTTC. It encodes CASSNQGFDEQYF.

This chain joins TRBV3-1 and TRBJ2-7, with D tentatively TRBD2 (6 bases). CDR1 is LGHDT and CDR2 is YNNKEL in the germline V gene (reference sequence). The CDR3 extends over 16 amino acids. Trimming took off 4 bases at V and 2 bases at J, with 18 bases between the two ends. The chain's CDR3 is CASSRGLAGTAYEQYF. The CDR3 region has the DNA TGTGCCAGCAGCCGGGGTTTGGCGGGAACCGCCTACGAGCAGTACTTC.

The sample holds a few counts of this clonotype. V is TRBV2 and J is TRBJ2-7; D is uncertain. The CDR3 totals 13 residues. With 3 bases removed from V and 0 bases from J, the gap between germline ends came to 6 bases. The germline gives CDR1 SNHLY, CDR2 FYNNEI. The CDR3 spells CASSDQASYEQYF. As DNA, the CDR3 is TGTGCCAGCAGTGACCAGGCCTCCTACGAGCAGTACTTC.

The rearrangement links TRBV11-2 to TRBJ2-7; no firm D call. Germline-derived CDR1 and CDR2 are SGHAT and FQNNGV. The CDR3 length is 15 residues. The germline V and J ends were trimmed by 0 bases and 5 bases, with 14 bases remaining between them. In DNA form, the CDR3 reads TGTGCCAGCAGCTTAGACTGGTCTTCTCCCGACGAGCAGTACTTC. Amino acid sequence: CASSLDWSSPDEQYF. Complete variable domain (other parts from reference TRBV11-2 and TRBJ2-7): EAGVAQSPRYKIIEKRQSVAFWCNPISGHATLYWYQQILGQGPKLLIQFQNNGVVDDSQLPKDRFSAERLKGVDSTLKIQPAKLEDSAVYLCASSLDWSSPDEQYFGPGTRLTVT.

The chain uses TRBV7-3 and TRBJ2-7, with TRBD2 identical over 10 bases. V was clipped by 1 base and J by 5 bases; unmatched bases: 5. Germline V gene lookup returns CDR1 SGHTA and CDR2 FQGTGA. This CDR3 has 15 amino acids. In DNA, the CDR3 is TGTGCCAGCAGCTTAAGGCTAGCGGGAGCCCACGAGCAGTACTTC. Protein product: CASSLRLAGAHEQYF.

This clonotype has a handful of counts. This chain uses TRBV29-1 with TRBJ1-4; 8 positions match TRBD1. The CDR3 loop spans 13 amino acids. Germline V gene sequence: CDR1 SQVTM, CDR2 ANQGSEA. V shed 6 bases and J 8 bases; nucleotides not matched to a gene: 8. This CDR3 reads CSVAQGAGEKLFF. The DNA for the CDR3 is TGCAGCGTGGCTCAGGGGGCCGGAGAAAAACTGTTTTTT.

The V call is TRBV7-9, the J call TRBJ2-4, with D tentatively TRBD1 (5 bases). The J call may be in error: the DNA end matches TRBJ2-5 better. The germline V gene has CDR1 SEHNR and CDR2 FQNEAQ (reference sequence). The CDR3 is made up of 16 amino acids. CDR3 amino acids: CASSRAVQVLIETQYF. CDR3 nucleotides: TGTGCCAGCAGCAGAGCTGTACAGGTCTTGATAGAGACCCAGTACTTC.

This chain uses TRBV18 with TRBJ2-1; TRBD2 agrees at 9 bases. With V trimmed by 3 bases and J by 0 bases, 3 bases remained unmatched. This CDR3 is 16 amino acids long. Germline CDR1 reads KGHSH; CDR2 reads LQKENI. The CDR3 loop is CASSPASGDSYNEQFF. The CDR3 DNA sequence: TGTGCCAGCTCACCGGCTAGCGGGGACTCCTACAATGAGCAGTTCTTC.

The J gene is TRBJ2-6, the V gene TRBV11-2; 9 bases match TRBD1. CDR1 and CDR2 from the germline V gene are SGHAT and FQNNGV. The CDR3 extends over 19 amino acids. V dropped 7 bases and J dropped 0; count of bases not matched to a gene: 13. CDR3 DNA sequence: TGTGCCAGCACCATCACGACAGGGGGTTACTACTCTGGGGCCAACGTCCTGACTTTC. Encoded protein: CASTITTGGYYSGANVLTF.

DNA of the CDR3: TGTGCCAGCAGGGCGAGCGGGAGTCGGACCGGGGAGCTGTTTTTT. Encoded protein: CASRASGSRTGELFF. The V gene is TRBV2, the J gene TRBJ2-2; TRBD2 matches at 8 bases. V shed 6 bases and J 5 bases; nucleotides not matched to a gene: 8. Germline V gene lookup returns CDR1 SNHLY and CDR2 FYNNEI. The CDR3 is made up of 15 amino acids.